This is a list of T cell receptor beta chains from one sample in a study of T cells expressing NK-cell markers. TCRdb reprocessed the 5' RACE reads, keeping one entry per CDR3 protein, no DNA. The listing contains a few hundred thousand distinct CDR3 sequences. Sequencing input: blood T cells: a sorted CD56 or NKG2C T cell subset, CD4+ or CD8+ T cells, or bulk PBMC T cells (not recorded which). The receptors were gathered from a woman aged 50 to 65 in good health. The CDR3 runs from the conserved cysteine through the conserved F or W.

TRBV6-6	15	TRBJ1-5	CASSYAGGKNQPQHF
TRBV5-1	14	TRBJ2-7	CASSFEAHSYEQYF
TRBV6-6	15	TRBJ1-5	CASSYPSGGNQPQHF
TRBV5-1	15	TRBJ1-1	CASSTRQGGYTEAFF
TRBV20-1	16	TRBJ2-7	CSAKDGTGFSLYEQYF
TRBV12-3/TRBV12-4	16	TRBJ2-7	CASRYGTSGGSYEQYF
TRBV6-5	18	TRBJ2-1	CASSYFSGTSGRYNEQFF
TRBV30	12	TRBJ1-2	CAWTDAGNGYTF
TRBV29-1	15	TRBJ2-2	CSVDDRAANTGELFF
TRBV5-5	14	TRBJ2-7	CASSFTTSGYEQYF
TRBV29-1	14	TRBJ2-7	CSAHGAQGINEQYF
TRBV5-4	16	TRBJ2-5	CASSSPQYPYQETQYF
TRBV12-3/TRBV12-4	14	TRBJ1-1	CASSLGDLRTEAFF
TRBV24-1	13	TRBJ2-2	CATKASKTGELFF
TRBV5-1	18	TRBJ1-2	CASSPDTSNRGQNYGYTF
TRBV7-8	14	TRBJ1-1	CASSPSRGYTEAFF
TRBV6-1	16	TRBJ2-1	CASSGRLAGAQNEQFF
TRBV12-3/TRBV12-4	16	TRBJ1-4	CASSSLQGIANEKLFF
TRBV20-1	17	TRBJ1-3	CSASRYATTSSGNTIYF
TRBV19	13	TRBJ2-5	CASSIQGSKTQYF
TRBV5-4	14	TRBJ2-1	CASSLPGGSNEQFF
TRBV5-1	14	TRBJ1-2	CASSSGGDLGGYTF
TRBV12-3/TRBV12-4	15	TRBJ2-7	CASSSPPGLLYEQYF
TRBV2	15	TRBJ2-5	CASQRTQGYQETQYF
TRBV29-1	13	TRBJ2-3	CSDTLQGANTQYF
TRBV7-9	18	TRBJ2-3	CASSLRPGTGPSTDTQYF
TRBV4-1	13	TRBJ2-2	CASSRRDTGELFF
TRBV11-2	18	TRBJ2-1	CASSLDPRSGFGILKQFF
TRBV11-2	15	TRBJ2-3	CASSAAGGSTDTQYF
TRBV7-2	16	TRBJ2-1	CASSYQAGSSYNEQFF
TRBV20-1	15	TRBJ2-3	CSASVVLTSSDTQYF
TRBV5-1	13	TRBJ2-2	CASRLDVPGELFF
TRBV14	15	TRBJ2-7	CASSQVFPGRYEQYF
TRBV3-1	20	TRBJ2-1	CASSQNIPGLAGGLYNEQFF
TRBV12-5	17	TRBJ2-1	CASGPGGTSETRRKQFF
TRBV5-1	15	TRBJ1-2	CASRTNRFQFYGYTF
TRBV6-1	16	TRBJ2-5	CASSGPRRETQKTQYF
TRBV7-2	11	TRBJ2-1	CASSSTIGQFF
TRBV6-5	14	TRBJ2-1	CASSGGALYNEQFF
TRBV5-1	16	TRBJ2-1	CASSLDPSGSYNEQFF
TRBV3-1	15	TRBJ2-2	CASSPPGGGTGELFF
TRBV15	14	TRBJ2-4	CATSRDYNSRIQYF
TRBV12-5	12	TRBJ2-1	CASGSVGDEQFF
TRBV30	14	TRBJ2-3	CAWTLTGITDTQYF
TRBV28	17	TRBJ2-1	CASSPSGGLADYNEQFF
TRBV12-3/TRBV12-4	15	TRBJ2-1	CASSLSAAELYEQFF
TRBV5-5	16	TRBJ1-2	CASSLALLGTGYGYTF